A single TCR beta chain is shown here with its context. The data derive from a study of control samples from healthy donors and cancer patients. Sequencing was performed with immunoSEQ multiplex PCR; in TCRdb, only in-frame clones are kept and a portion is missing. The sample has approximately 160,000 clones, roughly 94% seen once. The clonotype originates from a woman aged 18-29 years in good health. Sequencing was carried out using blood.

This chain's CDR3 is CASSTPAAEQFF. CDR3 nucleotides: TGCGCCAGCAGCACCCCCGCGGCTGAGCAGTTCTTC. The gene calls are TRBV5-1 and TRBJ2-1; D remains ambiguous. The ends were cut back, 4 bases at V and 9 bases at J, with 11 bases in the middle. The CDR3 contains 12 residues. Germline V gene sequence: CDR1 SGHRS, CDR2 YFSETQ.